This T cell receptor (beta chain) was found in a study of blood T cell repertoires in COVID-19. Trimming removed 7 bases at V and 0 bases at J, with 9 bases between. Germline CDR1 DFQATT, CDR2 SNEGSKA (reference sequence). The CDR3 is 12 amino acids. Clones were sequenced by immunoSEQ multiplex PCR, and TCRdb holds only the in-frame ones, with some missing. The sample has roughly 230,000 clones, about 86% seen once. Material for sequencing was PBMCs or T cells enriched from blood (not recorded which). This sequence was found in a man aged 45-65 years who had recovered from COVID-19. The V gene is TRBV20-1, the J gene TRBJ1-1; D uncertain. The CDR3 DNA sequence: TGCAGTGTTAGTCAGGTGAACACTGAAGCTTTCTTT. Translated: CSVSQVNTEAFF.